Listed below are T cell receptor beta chains from one sample, sequenced in a study of T cell responses to AZD1222 COVID-19 vaccine. TCRdb keeps only in-frame clones here, not all; method: immunoSEQ multiplex PCR. The sample lists 100,000 to 150,000 clones; approximately 90% were seen once. The material sequenced was peripheral blood, taken on day 0 of AZD1222 vaccination. These receptor sequences come from an adult in good health. CDR3s include the opening cysteine and the closing phenylalanine or tryptophan. The D gene is left open where the match is weak. For some rows the clone size is stated as once, few or many, or as a class when expanded; others skip it.

size	J	D	V	CDR3	DNA
NA	TRBJ2-5	NA	TRBV3-1/TRBV3-2	CASSQRLPGAGETQYF	TGTGCCAGCAGCCAACGGTTGCCGGGGGCGGGGGAGACCCAGTACTTC
NA	TRBJ2-3	NA	TRBV7-2	CASSFFLSTDTQYF	TGTGCCAGCAGCTTTTTTCTAAGCACAGATACGCAGTATTTT
NA	TRBJ1-3	TRBD1	TRBV9	CASSLSGEGAPGNTIYF	TGTGCCAGCAGCCTCTCGGGGGAGGGGGCGCCCGGAAACACCATATATTTT
NA	TRBJ1-1	NA	TRBV30	CAWSVGTEAFF	TGTGCCTGGAGTGTAGGCACTGAAGCTTTCTTT
NA	TRBJ1-4	NA	TRBV19	CASSTVLEGEKLFF	TGTGCCAGTAGTACAGTGTTAGAGGGAGAAAAACTGTTTTTT
NA	TRBJ1-6	NA	TRBV18	CASSTTLGNSPLHF	TGTGCCAGCTCCACCACTCTCGGCAATTCACCCCTCCACTTT
NA	TRBJ1-2	TRBD1	TRBV6-6	CASSPYRTGNYGYTF	TGTGCCAGCAGCCCCTACCGGACAGGAAACTATGGCTACACCTTC
NA	TRBJ1-1	NA	TRBV30	CAWNNRQDMNTEAFF	TGTGCCTGGAATAACCGACAGGACATGAACACTGAAGCTTTCTTT
NA	TRBJ2-5	NA	TRBV7-2	CASSLGSGGWIETQYF	TGTGCCAGCAGCTTAGGATCAGGGGGGTGGATAGAGACCCAGTACTTC
NA	TRBJ1-2	NA	TRBV6-5	CASSYSRTGNGYTF	TGTGCCAGCAGTTACTCGAGGACTGGAAATGGCTACACCTTC
NA	TRBJ1-5	NA	TRBV12-3/TRBV12-4	CASSQGLNQPQHF	TGTGCCAGCAGTCAGGGCCTCAATCAGCCCCAGCATTTT
NA	TRBJ2-1	NA	TRBV10-3	CAISESGHEQFF	TGTGCCATCAGTGAGTCCGGGCATGAGCAGTTCTTC
NA	TRBJ2-1	NA	TRBV15	CATSRDSDYNEQFF	TGTGCCACCAGCAGAGACAGTGACTACAATGAGCAGTTCTTC
NA	TRBJ1-1	TRBD1	TRBV7-9	CASTQGAGTEAFF	TGTGCCAGCACACAGGGGGCTGGGACTGAAGCTTTCTTT
NA	TRBJ2-2	NA	TRBV4-3	CASSQGSGAGELFF	TGCGCCAGCAGCCAAGGAAGCGGTGCCGGGGAGCTGTTTTTT
NA	TRBJ1-6	NA	TRBV19	CASSIVPNSPLHF	TGTGCCAGTAGTATAGTACCCAATTCACCCCTCCACTTT
NA	TRBJ2-3	TRBD2	TRBV5-1	CASSLGQGGGDTQYF	TGCGCCAGCAGCTTGGGCCAGGGCGGGGGAGATACGCAGTATTTT
few	TRBJ2-5	NA	TRBV19	CASSPSRTQETQYF	TGTGCCAGTAGTCCCTCCCGCACGCAAGAGACCCAGTACTTC
NA	TRBJ1-2	NA	TRBV28	CASRGGGYGYTF	TGTGCCAGCAGAGGGGGAGGCTATGGCTACACCTTC
NA	TRBJ1-2	NA	TRBV28	CASSLGTAYGYTF	TGTGCCAGCAGTTTAGGGACGGCATATGGCTACACCTTC
many	TRBJ2-3	TRBD2	TRBV6-4	CASSTSAGGSTDTQYF	TGTGCCAGCAGTACCTCGGCGGGGGGGAGCACAGATACGCAGTATTTT
NA	TRBJ1-5	NA	TRBV24-1	CATSVGGAGSNQPQHF	TGTGCCACCAGTGTTGGGGGGGCGGGAAGCAATCAGCCCCAGCATTTT
NA	TRBJ1-5	TRBD1	TRBV2	CASSEDRNAQHF	TGTGCCAGCAGTGAGGACAGGAATGCCCAGCATTTT
NA	TRBJ1-2	NA	TRBV12-3/TRBV12-4	CASSSGTPYGYTF	TGTGCCAGCAGTTCGGGGACGCCCTATGGCTACACCTTC
NA	TRBJ2-5	NA	TRBV5-1	CASSRPGGAQETQYF	TGCGCCAGCAGCAGACCAGGTGGGGCCCAAGAGACCCAGTACTTC
NA	TRBJ1-3	NA	TRBV7-2	CASSLGDSGNTIYF	TGTGCCAGCAGCTTAGGCGACTCTGGAAACACCATATATTTT
once	TRBJ1-6	NA	TRBV21-1	CASSRQKRNSPLHF	TGTGCCAGCAGCAGACAGAAACGAAATTCACCCCTCCACTTT
NA	TRBJ1-4	NA	TRBV2	CASRRMDTNEKLFF	TGTGCCAGCAGGAGGATGGACACGAATGAAAAACTGTTTTTT
NA	TRBJ2-7	NA	TRBV2	CASRPFFGRQYF	TGTGCCAGCAGGCCCTTTTTCGGCCGCCAGTACTTC
once	TRBJ1-1	NA	TRBV6-5	CASSYSTLTYTEAFF	TGTGCCAGCAGTTACTCAACCCTAACCTACACTGAAGCTTTCTTT
NA	TRBJ1-1	NA	TRBV29-1	CSVYTWTVEAFF	TGCAGCGTTTACACTTGGACAGTTGAAGCTTTCTTT
NA	TRBJ1-5	NA	TRBV4-2	CASSQDRQGYDQPQHF	TGTGCCAGCAGCCAAGATAGGCAGGGGTATGATCAGCCCCAGCATTTT